This TCR beta chain was sequenced in a study of T cells in women clearing cervical HPV infection. Across the whole study: Case blood drawn at lesion detection; control blood after infection cleared.

Study-wide results and caveats: CIN3+ cases had significantly higher TCR richness than controls; evenness did not differ.

Regarding this clone: The antigen remains unidentified. The read is 3 residues too short to cover the CDR3 end, so that end is filled in from the germline J gene.

Germline V gene data show CDR1 as MDHEN and CDR2 as SYDVKM. V was cut by 7 bases and J by 6 bases, with 18 bases left in between. The CDR3 runs 14 residues. immunoSEQ multiplex PCR used an average of roughly 1,100 ng genomic DNA. Clones were sequenced by immunoSEQ multiplex PCR, and TCRdb holds only the in-frame ones, with some missing. Here the sample table reports approximately 44,000 clones. The source material was blood buffy coat. This TCR derives from a woman between 18 and 75 years old with a cervical HPV16 infection that either progressed to CIN3+ or cleared (not recorded which). The chain joins TRBV28 to TRBJ2-5; D call uncertain. The sequenced CDR3 bases are TGTGCCAGCATCAGTTGGAAGGGTATGAAGACC. Protein product: CASISWKGMKT. The whole CDR3 region reads CASISWKGMKTQYF.